This is a list of T cell receptor beta chains from one sample in a study of immune heterogeneity within non-small cell lung tumors. TCRdb called the multiplex PCR reads again in MiXCR, with one record for every CDR3 protein. The sample yields over 2,500 distinct CDR3 sequences, approximately 39% seen once. Sequenced input: lung tumor tissue. These receptor sequences come from a woman aged 50 to 60 with non-small cell lung cancer. Both conserved end residues are trimmed from each CDR3. Expanded clones are given a class, and other clones once, few, many or no size at all.

j_gene | abundance | v_gene | CDR3aa
TRBJ2-7 | - | TRBV28 | ASRSGGYEQY
TRBJ2-7 | medium-sized | TRBV6-1 | ASSEARRHVYEQY
TRBJ2-3 | - | TRBV4-2 | ASSQDPPPVGHTQY
TRBJ2-1 | medium-sized | TRBV5-5 | ASSSTSGGYRS
TRBJ2-3 | medium-sized | TRBV6-2/TRBV6-3 | ASSYSLGQGGHTDTQY
TRBJ2-1 | - | TRBV15 | ATSATSGSANEQF
TRBJ1-5 | medium-sized | TRBV10-3 | AITGGGNQPQH
TRBJ1-3 | - | TRBV29-1 | SASGTGLRNTIY
TRBJ1-4 | medium-sized | TRBV4-1 | ASSQDMTGPNEKLF
TRBJ1-6 | large | TRBV28 | ASNSLPGQGSPLH
TRBJ2-1 | - | TRBV13 | ASSVLAGPYNEQF
TRBJ1-2 | - | TRBV7-2 | ASSLVNREIGYT
TRBJ1-4 | large | TRBV30 | AWSAGGGKLF
TRBJ1-1 | medium-sized | TRBV7-3 | ASSLQQNTEAF
TRBJ2-1 | - | TRBV27 | ASSYRMTEEQF
TRBJ1-1 | - | TRBV6-1 | ASSARLGFGAMNTEAF
TRBJ2-7 | - | TRBV11-2 | ASSQIRSVYEQY
TRBJ1-2 | medium-sized | TRBV5-6 | ASSVGLYGYT
TRBJ1-4 | medium-sized | TRBV5-1 | ASSLAQDPKLF
TRBJ2-1 | medium-sized | TRBV6-1 | ASSTHRDSSYNEQF
TRBJ2-7 | - | TRBV6-2/TRBV6-3 | ASSYADSYGQY
TRBJ2-7 | - | TRBV7-2 | ASSSRSGFYEHY
TRBJ1-1 | medium-sized | TRBV28 | ASKTGAPNTEAF
TRBJ1-6 | - | TRBV20-1 | SARDLDSPLH
TRBJ1-5 | medium-sized | TRBV19 | ASSMATVPQH
TRBJ1-4 | large | TRBV30 | AWSGEPTNEKLF
TRBJ1-2 | medium-sized | TRBV7-3 | ASSPERGLYGYT
TRBJ1-2 | - | TRBV20-1 | SARAAGEGNGGYT
TRBJ1-1 | medium-sized | TRBV2 | ASRDNGNTEAF
TRBJ2-2 | - | TRBV19 | ASSIYGTNTGELF
TRBJ2-7 | medium-sized | TRBV9 | ASSVAASGGYEQY
TRBJ1-2 | large | TRBV4-1 | ASSQDSQGYGYT
TRBJ1-1 | medium-sized | TRBV7-9 | ASSFAIGRVTEAF